The present T cell receptor (beta chain) was sequenced within a study of cytomegalovirus exposure and HLA in healthy donors. The PCR ran on 60 Vbeta and 13 Jbeta primers. Some clones are missing from TCRdb's copy, which holds only in-frame ones; the method was immunoSEQ multiplex PCR. The table shows 250,000 or so clones, with around 80% occurring only once. The specimen sequenced was PBMCs. This TCR was recovered from a woman in her fifties or sixties in good health and CMV-seropositive.

The CDR3 region is CATSSGEGYGYTF. The DNA for the CDR3 is TGTGCCACGAGCTCCGGGGAGGGCTATGGCTACACCTTC. The rearrangement links TRBV10-3 to TRBJ1-2; D unclear. Germline loops: CDR1 ENHRY, CDR2 SYGVKD. V was pared by 10 bases and J by 4 bases, with 16 bases between. The CDR3 totals 13 residues.